This T cell receptor (beta chain) was recovered during a study of T cell responses to AZD1222 COVID-19 vaccine. Broader study findings: Two doses of AZD1222 preceded a rise in Spike-specific TCR breadth and depth. Scientists sampled the repertoires only once the peak T cell response had passed. Mostly white British, mostly female donors; authors suggested clonal diversity may be underestimated.

The length of the CDR3 is 18 residues. After removal of 8 bases from V and 3 bases from J, the junction contained 16 bases not matched to a gene. Germline CDR1 is MGHDK and CDR2 is SYGVNS. This clone appeared a few times. Its specificity is unknown. The repertoire was sequenced with immunoSEQ multiplex PCR; TCRdb's copy has only in-frame clones and lacks some. The sample includes some 120,000 clones, 80% to 90% seen only once; the top ten take roughly 3.7%. J is TRBJ1-3 and V is TRBV25-1, with 10 bases aligning to TRBD1. The TCR originated in an adult in good health. The specimen was peripheral blood, collected on day 0 of MenACWY control vaccination. CDR3 sequence (DNA): TGTGCCAGCCCAAATAAAGACAGGGACAGGGGTTGTGGAAACACCATATATTTT. It codes for CASPNKDRDRGCGNTIYF.